This is a list of T cell receptor beta chains from one sample in a study of STAT3 mutations in large granular lymphocyte leukemia. Sequenced by immunoSEQ multiplex PCR; TCRdb stores in-frame clones only, minus some. The data show some 10,000 clones, roughly 87% seen once. Specimen: peripheral blood mononuclear cells. The receptors come from a man in his sixties with T-cell large granular lymphocyte leukemia. Some clones in this sample may be carry-over from other donors' samples. The CDR3 runs from the conserved cysteine through the conserved F or W. A D gene is named only where the DNA matches it firmly. Rows may omit the clone size; those that give it use once, few, many or a size class.

d_gene	v_gene	j_gene	abundance	CDR3nt	CDR3aa
.	TRBV7-9	TRBJ1-2	.	TGTGCCAGCAGCTTAGTGTCGGCTAACTATGGCTACACCTTC	CASSLVSANYGYTF
TRBD1	TRBV5-1	TRBJ2-5	.	TGCGCCAGCAGCGTCGGGACAGGGGAGACCCAGTACTTC	CASSVGTGETQYF
.	TRBV6-6	TRBJ1-5	.	TGTGCCAGCAGTTACTCGAATTTAGTATCTGATCAGCCCCAGCATTTT	CASSYSNLVSDQPQHF
.	TRBV7-9	TRBJ1-3	.	TGTGCCAGCAGCTTGGGGGGGGGCGCGGAAGGAAACACCATATATTTT	CASSLGGGAEGNTIYF
TRBD2	TRBV5-4	TRBJ2-7	.	TGTGCCAGCAGCTCGGGACTAGCGGGTGGTGAGCAGTACTTC	CASSSGLAGGEQYF
.	TRBV7-2	TRBJ2-5	.	TGTGCCAGCAGCCTAGCTTGGGCAGGGCGAGAGACCCAGTACTTC	CASSLAWAGRETQYF
.	TRBV7-9	TRBJ2-2	.	TGTGCCAGCAGCTTAGACAGGGTGAACACCGGGGAGCTGTTTTTT	CASSLDRVNTGELFF
.	TRBV5-1	TRBJ2-2	.	TGCGCCAGCAGAGACCCACCGGGAAACACCGGGGAGCTGTTTTTT	CASRDPPGNTGELFF
.	TRBV2	TRBJ1-5	.	TGTGCCGGAGGGACGGGCCGTGAGCCCCAGCATTTT	CAGGTGREPQHF
.	TRBV6-6	TRBJ2-7	.	TGTGCCGCCGGCCCACTAGCCTACGAGCAGTACTTC	CAAGPLAYEQYF
TRBD2	TRBV6-1	TRBJ2-3	.	TGTGCCAGCAGTGAAAGGCCTAGCGGAAGCACAGATACGCAGTATTTT	CASSERPSGSTDTQYF
.	TRBV7-2	TRBJ1-2	few	TGTGCCAGCAGCGAAACCGGGACACCGATATTCGACTACACCTTC	CASSETGTPIFDYTF
TRBD2	TRBV28	TRBJ2-3	.	TGTGCCAGCAGAGACCTCGGCGGGAGGGCCCTAGATACGCAGTATTTT	CASRDLGGRALDTQYF
TRBD1	TRBV28	TRBJ1-5	.	TGTGCAGTATACAGGGGTGAGGGTCAGCCCCAGCATTTT	CAVYRGEGQPQHF
.	TRBV2	TRBJ2-1	.	TGTGCCAGCAGGAAACGGGCGGGCCGTATTTCGAGAGAGCAGTTCTTC	CASRKRAGRISREQFF
.	TRBV11-2	TRBJ2-5	.	TGTGCCAGCAGCCCCGGGAGCAAAGAGACCCAGTACTTC	CASSPGSKETQYF
TRBD2	TRBV19	TRBJ2-2	.	TGTGCCAGTAAGGTCCTAGCGGGAGCGGGCACCGGGGAGCTGTTTTTT	CASKVLAGAGTGELFF
TRBD2	TRBV5-8	TRBJ2-3	.	TGTGCCAGCAGCCCTGGGACTAGCGCTAGCACAGATACGCAGTATTTT	CASSPGTSASTDTQYF
.	TRBV14	TRBJ1-2	.	TGTGCCAGCAGCCAGCCCCCTGGGGGCTACACCTTC	CASSQPPGGYTF
TRBD1	TRBV9	TRBJ1-1	.	TGTGCCAGCAGCGTGGGACAGGGGGTAGAAACTGAAGCTTTCTTT	CASSVGQGVETEAFF
.	TRBV28	TRBJ2-7	few	TGCGCCCACTCCAGGACAGCCTACTACGAGCAGTACTTC	CAHSRTAYYEQYF
.	TRBV4-3	TRBJ2-2	.	TGCGCCAGCAGCCACGGAGGGGTGGACACCGGGGAGCTGTTTTTT	CASSHGGVDTGELFF
TRBD2	TRBV9	TRBJ2-1	.	TGTGCCAGCAGCGTAGGTGCGGGAGGGCCTCTGTACAATGAGCAGTTCTTC	CASSVGAGGPLYNEQFF
.	TRBV6-5	TRBJ2-5	.	TGTGCCAGCTCTCTTCCGGGGCAAGAGACCCAGTACTTC	CASSLPGQETQYF
.	TRBV7-9	TRBJ2-7	.	TGTGCCAGCAGCTTACAGGGGAGAGACTACGAGCAGTACTTC	CASSLQGRDYEQYF
TRBD1	TRBV29-1	TRBJ2-7	.	TGCAGCGTATTAACAGGGGGCGAGCAGTACTTC	CSVLTGGEQYF